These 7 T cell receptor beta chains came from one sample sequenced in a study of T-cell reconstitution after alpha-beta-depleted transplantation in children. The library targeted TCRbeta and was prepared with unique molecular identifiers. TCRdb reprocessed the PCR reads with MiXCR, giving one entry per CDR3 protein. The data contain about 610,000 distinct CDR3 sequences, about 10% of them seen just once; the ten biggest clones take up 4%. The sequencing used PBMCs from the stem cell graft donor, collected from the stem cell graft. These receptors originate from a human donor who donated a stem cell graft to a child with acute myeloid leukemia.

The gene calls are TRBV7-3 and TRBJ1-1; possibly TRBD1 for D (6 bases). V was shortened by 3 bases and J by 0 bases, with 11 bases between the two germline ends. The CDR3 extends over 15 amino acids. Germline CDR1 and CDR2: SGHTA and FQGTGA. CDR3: CASSLGTFMNTEAFF. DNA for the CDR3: TGTGCCAGCAGCTTGGGGACATTTATGAACACTGAAGCTTTCTTT. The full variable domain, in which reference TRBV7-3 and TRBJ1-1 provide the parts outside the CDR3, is GAGVSQTPSNKVTEKGKYVELRCDPISGHTALYWYRQSLGQGPEFLIYFQGTGAADDSGLPNDRFFAVRPEGSVSTLKIQRTERGDSAVYLCASSLGTFMNTEAFFGQGTRLTVV.

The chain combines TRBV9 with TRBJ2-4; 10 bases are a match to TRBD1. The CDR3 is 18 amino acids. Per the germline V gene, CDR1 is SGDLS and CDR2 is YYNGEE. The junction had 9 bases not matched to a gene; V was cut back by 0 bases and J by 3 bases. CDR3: CASSVEDRGRLGKNIQYF. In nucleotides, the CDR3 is TGTGCCAGCAGCGTAGAAGACAGGGGGCGACTTGGCAAAAACATTCAGTACTTC.

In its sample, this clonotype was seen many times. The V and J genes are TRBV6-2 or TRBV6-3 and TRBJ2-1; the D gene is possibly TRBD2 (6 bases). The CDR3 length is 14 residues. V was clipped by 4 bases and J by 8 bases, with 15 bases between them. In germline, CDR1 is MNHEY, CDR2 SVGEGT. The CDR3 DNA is TGTGCCAGCAGTTTAAGACTAGATTGGGATGAGCAGTTCTTC. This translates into CASSLRLDWDEQFF.

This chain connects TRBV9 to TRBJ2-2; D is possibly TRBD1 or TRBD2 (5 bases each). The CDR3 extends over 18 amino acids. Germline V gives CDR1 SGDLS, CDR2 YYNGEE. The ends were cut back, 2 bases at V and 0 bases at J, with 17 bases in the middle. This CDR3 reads CASSVDFMGPTNTGELFF. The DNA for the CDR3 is TGTGCCAGCAGCGTGGACTTTATGGGACCGACGAACACCGGGGAGCTGTTTTTT.

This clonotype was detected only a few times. DNA of the CDR3: TGTGCCAGCCGGGAGAGGTACAATGAGCAGTTCTTC. Residues: CASRERYNEQFF. The chain couples TRBV6-2 or TRBV6-3 to TRBJ2-1, with D perhaps matching TRBD2 (6 bases). In germline, CDR1 is MNHEY, CDR2 SVGEGT. The CDR3 length is 12 residues. Trimming removed 8 bases from V and 4 bases from J, with 9 bases in between.

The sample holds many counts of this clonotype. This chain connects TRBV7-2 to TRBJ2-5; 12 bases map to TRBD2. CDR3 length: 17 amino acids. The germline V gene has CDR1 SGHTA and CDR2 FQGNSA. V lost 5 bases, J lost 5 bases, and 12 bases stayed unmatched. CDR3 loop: CASSPRLAGVGKETQYF. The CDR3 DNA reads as TGTGCCAGCAGCCCCCGACTAGCGGGAGTAGGAAAGGAGACCCAGTACTTC. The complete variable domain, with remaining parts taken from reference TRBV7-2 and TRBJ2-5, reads GAGVSQSPSNKVTEKGKDVELRCDPISGHTALYWYRQSLGQGLEFLIYFQGNSAPDKSGLPSDRFSAERTGGSVSTLTIQRTQQEDSAVYLCASSPRLAGVGKETQYFGPGTRLLVL.

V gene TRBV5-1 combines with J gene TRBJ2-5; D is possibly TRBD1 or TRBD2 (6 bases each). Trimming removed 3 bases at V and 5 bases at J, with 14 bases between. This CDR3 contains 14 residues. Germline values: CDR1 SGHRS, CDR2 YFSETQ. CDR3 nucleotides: TGCGCCAGCAGCTCCACAGGGACTTGGGAGACCCAGTACTTC. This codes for CASSSTGTWETQYF.